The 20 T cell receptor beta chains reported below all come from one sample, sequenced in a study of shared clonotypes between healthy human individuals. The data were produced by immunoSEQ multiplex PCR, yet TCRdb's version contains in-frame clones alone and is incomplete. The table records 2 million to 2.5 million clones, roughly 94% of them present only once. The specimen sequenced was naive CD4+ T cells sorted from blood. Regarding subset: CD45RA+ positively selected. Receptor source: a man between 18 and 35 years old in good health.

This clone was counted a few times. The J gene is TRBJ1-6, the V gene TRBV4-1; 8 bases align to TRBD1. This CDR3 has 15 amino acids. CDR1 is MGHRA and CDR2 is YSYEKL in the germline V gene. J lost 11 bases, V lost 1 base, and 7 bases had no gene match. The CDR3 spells CASSQVGQGSPPLHF. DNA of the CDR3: TGCGCCAGCAGCCAAGTTGGACAGGGTTCACCACCCCTCCACTTT.

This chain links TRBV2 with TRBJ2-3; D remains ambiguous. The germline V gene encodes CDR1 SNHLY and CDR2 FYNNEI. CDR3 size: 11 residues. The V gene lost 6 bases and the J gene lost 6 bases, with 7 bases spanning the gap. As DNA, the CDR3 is TGTGCCAGCAGCGCGTATGATACGCAGTATTTT. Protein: CASSAYDTQYF.

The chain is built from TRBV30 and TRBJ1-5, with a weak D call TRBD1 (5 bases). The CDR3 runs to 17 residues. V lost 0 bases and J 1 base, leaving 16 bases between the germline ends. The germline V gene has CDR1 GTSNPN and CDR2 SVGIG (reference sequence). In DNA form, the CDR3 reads TGTGCCTGGAGTGTCTCTATTGGGGGATTAAGCAATCAGCCCCAGCATTTT. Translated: CAWSVSIGGLSNQPQHF.

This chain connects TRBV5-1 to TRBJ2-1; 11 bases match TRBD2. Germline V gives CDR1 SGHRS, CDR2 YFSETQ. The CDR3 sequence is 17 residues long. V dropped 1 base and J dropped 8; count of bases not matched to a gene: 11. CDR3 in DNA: TGCGCCAGCAGCTTGCAGGGCACTAGCGGGAGTGGACATGAGCAGTTCTTC. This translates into CASSLQGTSGSGHEQFF.

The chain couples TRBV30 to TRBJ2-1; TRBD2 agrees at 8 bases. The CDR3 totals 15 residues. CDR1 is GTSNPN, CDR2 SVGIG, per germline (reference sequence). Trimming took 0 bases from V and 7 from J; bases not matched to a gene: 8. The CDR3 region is CAWSVGGTRVNEQFF. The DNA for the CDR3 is TGTGCCTGGAGTGTAGGCGGGACTAGGGTGAATGAGCAGTTCTTC. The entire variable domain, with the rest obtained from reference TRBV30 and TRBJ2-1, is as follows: SQTIHQWPATLVQPVGSPLSLECTVEGTSNPNLYWYRQAAGRGLQLLFYSVGIGQISSEVPQNLSASRPQDRQFILSSKKLLLSDSGFYLCAWSVGGTRVNEQFFGPGTRLTVL.

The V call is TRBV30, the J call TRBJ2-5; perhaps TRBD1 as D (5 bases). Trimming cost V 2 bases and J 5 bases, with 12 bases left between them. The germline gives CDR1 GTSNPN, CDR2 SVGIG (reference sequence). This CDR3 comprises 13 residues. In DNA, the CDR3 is TGTGCCTGGAGTCCCAGGGTGGGGGAGACCCAGTACTTC. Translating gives CAWSPRVGETQYF.

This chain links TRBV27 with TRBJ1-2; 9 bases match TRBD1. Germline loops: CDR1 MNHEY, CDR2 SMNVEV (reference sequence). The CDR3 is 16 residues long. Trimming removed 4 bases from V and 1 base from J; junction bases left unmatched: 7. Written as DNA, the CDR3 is TGTGCCAGCAGTTCACGGGGACAGGGTATTAACTATGGCTACACCTTC. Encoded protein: CASSSRGQGINYGYTF.

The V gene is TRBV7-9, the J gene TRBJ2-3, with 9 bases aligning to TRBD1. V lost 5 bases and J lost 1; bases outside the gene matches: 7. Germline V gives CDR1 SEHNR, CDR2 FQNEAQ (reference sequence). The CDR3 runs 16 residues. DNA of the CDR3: TGTGCCAGCAGCACAAGGACAGGGGTGGGCACAGATACGCAGTATTTT. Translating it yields CASSTRTGVGTDTQYF.

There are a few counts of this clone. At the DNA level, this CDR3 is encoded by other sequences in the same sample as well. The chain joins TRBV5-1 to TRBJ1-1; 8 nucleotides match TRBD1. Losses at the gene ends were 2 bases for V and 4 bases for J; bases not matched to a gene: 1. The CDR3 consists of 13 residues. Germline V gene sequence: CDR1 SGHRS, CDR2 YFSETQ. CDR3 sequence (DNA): TGCGCCAGCAGCTTTACAGGGGGCACTGAAGCTTTCTTT. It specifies CASSFTGGTEAFF.

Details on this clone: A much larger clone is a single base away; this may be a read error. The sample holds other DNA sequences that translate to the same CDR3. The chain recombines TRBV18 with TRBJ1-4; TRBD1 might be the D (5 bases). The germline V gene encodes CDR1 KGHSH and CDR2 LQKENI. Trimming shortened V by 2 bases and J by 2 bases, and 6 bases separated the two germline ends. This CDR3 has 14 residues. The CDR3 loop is CASSPGATNEKLFF. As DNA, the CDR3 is TGTGCCAGCTCACCAGGGGCCACTAATGAAAAACTGTTTTTT.

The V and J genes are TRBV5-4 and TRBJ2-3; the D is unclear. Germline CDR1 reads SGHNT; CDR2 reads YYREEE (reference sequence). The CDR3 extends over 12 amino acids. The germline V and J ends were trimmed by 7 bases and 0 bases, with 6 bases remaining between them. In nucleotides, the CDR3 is TGTGCCAGCGGCTCAAGCACAGATACGCAGTATTTT. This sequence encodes CASGSSTDTQYF. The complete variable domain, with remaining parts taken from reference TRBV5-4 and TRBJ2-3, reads ETGVTQSPTHLIKTRGQQVTLRCSSQSGHNTVSWYQQALGQGPQFIFQYYREEENGRGNFPPRFSGLQFPNYSSELNVNALELDDSALYLCASGSSTDTQYFGPGTRLTVL.

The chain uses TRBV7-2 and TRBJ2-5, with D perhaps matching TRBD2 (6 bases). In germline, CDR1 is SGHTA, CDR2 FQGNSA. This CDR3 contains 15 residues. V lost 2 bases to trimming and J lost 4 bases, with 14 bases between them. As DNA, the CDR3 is TGTGCCAGCAGCTTACCCACTAGCCGAGTAGAGACCCAGTACTTC. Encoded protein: CASSLPTSRVETQYF.

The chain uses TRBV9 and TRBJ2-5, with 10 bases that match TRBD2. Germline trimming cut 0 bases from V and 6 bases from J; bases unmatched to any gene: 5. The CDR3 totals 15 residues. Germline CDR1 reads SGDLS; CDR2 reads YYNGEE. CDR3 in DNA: TGTGCCAGCAGCGTAGAGGCTAGCGGGAGTAAGACCCAGTACTTC. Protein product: CASSVEASGSKTQYF.

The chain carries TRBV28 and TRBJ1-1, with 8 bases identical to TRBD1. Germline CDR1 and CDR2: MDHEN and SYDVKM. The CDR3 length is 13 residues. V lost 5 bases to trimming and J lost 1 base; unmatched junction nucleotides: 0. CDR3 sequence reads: CASSGQGNTEAFF. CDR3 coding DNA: TGTGCCAGCAGTGGACAGGGGAACACTGAAGCTTTCTTT.

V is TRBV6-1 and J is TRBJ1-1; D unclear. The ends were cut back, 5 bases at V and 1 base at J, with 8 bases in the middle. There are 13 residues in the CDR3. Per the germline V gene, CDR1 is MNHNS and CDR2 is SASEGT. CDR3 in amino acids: CASSIQRNTEAFF. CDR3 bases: TGTGCCAGCAGTATCCAAAGGAACACTGAAGCTTTCTTT.

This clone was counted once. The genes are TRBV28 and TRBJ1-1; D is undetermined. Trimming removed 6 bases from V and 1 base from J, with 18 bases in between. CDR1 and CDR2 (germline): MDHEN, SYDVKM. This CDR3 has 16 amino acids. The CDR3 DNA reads TGTGCCAGCAGACCCCCTTTCGGGATGGGGAACACTGAAGCTTTCTTT. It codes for CASRPPFGMGNTEAFF. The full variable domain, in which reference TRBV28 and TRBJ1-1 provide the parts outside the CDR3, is DVKVTQSSRYLVKRTGEKVFLECVQDMDHENMFWYRQDPGLGLRLIYFSYDVKMKEKGDIPEGYSVSREKKERFSLILESASTNQTSMYLCASRPPFGMGNTEAFFGQGTRLTVV.

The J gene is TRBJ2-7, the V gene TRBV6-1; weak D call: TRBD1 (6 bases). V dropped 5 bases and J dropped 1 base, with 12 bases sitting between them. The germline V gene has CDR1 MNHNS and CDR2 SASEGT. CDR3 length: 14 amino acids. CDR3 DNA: TGTGCCAGCAGTAAGACAGGAAGGTCCTACGAGCAGTACTTC. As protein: CASSKTGRSYEQYF.

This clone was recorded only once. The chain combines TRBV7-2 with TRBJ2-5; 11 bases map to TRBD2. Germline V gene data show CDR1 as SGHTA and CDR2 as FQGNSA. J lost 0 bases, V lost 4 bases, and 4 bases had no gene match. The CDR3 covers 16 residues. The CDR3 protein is CASSYRTSGYQETQYF. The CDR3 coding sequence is TGTGCCAGCAGCTATCGGACTAGCGGGTACCAAGAGACCCAGTACTTC. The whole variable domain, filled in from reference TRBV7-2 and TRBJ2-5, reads GAGVSQSPSNKVTEKGKDVELRCDPISGHTALYWYRQSLGQGLEFLIYFQGNSAPDKSGLPSDRFSAERTGGSVSTLTIQRTQQEDSAVYLCASSYRTSGYQETQYFGPGTRLLVL.

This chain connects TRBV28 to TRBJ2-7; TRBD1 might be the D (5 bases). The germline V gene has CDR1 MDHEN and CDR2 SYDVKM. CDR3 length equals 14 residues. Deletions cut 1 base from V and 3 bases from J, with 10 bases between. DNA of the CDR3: TGTGCCAGCAGTTTATTGGCAGGGCACTACGAGCAGTACTTC. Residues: CASSLLAGHYEQYF.

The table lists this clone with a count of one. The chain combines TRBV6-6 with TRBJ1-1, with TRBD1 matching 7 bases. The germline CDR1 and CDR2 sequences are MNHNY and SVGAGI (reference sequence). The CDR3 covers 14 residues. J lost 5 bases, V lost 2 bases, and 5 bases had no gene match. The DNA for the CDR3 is TGTGCCAGCAGTTACAGAGGGGGCGGGACTGAAGCTTTCTTT. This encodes CASSYRGGGTEAFF.